What follows are 23 T cell receptor beta chains derived from one specimen sequenced in a study of T cells in women clearing cervical HPV infection (dated by TCRdb to between 2017 and 2018). Library method: the immunoSEQ multiplex PCR assay. As stored in TCRdb, this immuneACCESS dataset retains in-frame rearrangements with V and J assigned. A fraction of the clones does not appear; measured against another copy, unresolved V genes explain less than half of the discrepancy, and the remainder lacks a known reason. This specimen's table enumerates fewer than 30,000 clones. The ten largest make up 6.6% of the sample. Sequencing was performed on blood buffy coat. Source of these receptors: a woman aged 18 to 69 with a cervical HPV16 infection that either progressed to CIN3+ or cleared (not recorded which).

Comments on this clone: The read falls 3 residues short of the CDR3 end, and the missing part is taken from the germline J gene. This chain uses TRBV10-3 with TRBJ1-6; a weak D match, TRBD1 (6 bases). Germline loops: CDR1 ENHRY, CDR2 SYGVKD. This CDR3 contains 17 residues. The V end lost 2 bases, the J end lost 1 base, and 12 bases lay between the germline ends. The CDR3 region is CAISEAGGESYNSPLHF. Incomplete CDR3 DNA: TGTGCCATCAGTGAGGCGGGGGGCGAATCCTATAATTCACCC.

Details on this clone: The read comes to an end 3 residues before the CDR3 does, leaving the germline J gene to fill in the end. V and J are TRBV2 and TRBJ2-1; D is unresolved. The CDR3 consists of 12 residues. Trimming removed 6 bases from V and 8 bases from J, with 11 bases in between. Germline V gene sequence: CDR1 SNHLY, CDR2 FYNNEI. CDR3 DNA, as far as it was read: TGTGCCAGCAGGCGAGCTTCGGATGAG. It codes for CASRRASDE. The whole CDR3 sequence reads CASRRASDEQFF.

With respect to this clone: The observed sequence ends 3 residues before the CDR3 terminus, with the missing tail filled in from the germline J gene. This rearrangement joins TRBV2 to TRBJ1-5; 8 bases are a match to TRBD1. The J segment lost 4 bases and the V segment lost 7 bases, leaving 3 bases of the junction unmatched. CDR3 size: 13 residues. Germline values: CDR1 SNHLY, CDR2 FYNNEI. The part of the CDR3 DNA that was read is TGTGCCAGCAAGGGACAGGCAAATCAGCCC. Its translation is CASKGQANQP. The entire CDR3 is CASKGQANQPQHF.

As concerns this clone: The CDR3 is cut off 3 residues early in the read; its end comes from the germline J gene. V is TRBV13 and J is TRBJ2-4; perhaps TRBD1 as D (6 bases). The CDR3 has 16 amino acids. Germline V gives CDR1 PRHDT, CDR2 FYEKMQ (reference sequence). V shed 1 base and J shed 0 bases, with 10 bases lying between them. The CDR3 DNA, read in part, is TGTGCCAGCAGCTTAGCCCTCAGGGGAGCCAAAAACATT. This encodes CASSLALRGAKNI. In full, the CDR3 reads CASSLALRGAKNIQYF.

Comments on this clone: The missing CDR3 end, 3 residues past where the read stops, is filled in from the germline J gene. The V call is TRBV28, the J call TRBJ2-4; no clear D gene. V dropped 2 bases and J dropped 7 bases, with 12 bases sitting between them. Germline V gene lookup returns CDR1 MDHEN and CDR2 SYDVKM. The CDR3 spans 14 residues. CDR3 DNA, as far as it was read: TGTGCCAGCAGTTTAACCCACATCCCGAACATT. It translates to CASSLTHIPNI. The CDR3, in full, reads CASSLTHIPNIQYF.

This clone ranks as medium-sized (0.01 to 0.1%) in terms of frequency. The DNA ends 3 residues before the CDR3 does, and the rest of the CDR3 is filled in from the germline J gene. The chain recombines TRBV29-1 with TRBJ2-3; D is perhaps TRBD2 (6 bases). V was trimmed by 4 bases and J by 8 bases, leaving 19 bases between them. CDR3 length: 14 amino acids. Germline loops: CDR1 SQVTM, CDR2 ANQGSEA. CDR3 DNA, as far as it was read: TGCAGCGTTGCTAAGGATAGACTGGGGGGTACG. This translates into CSVAKDRLGGT. The whole CDR3 sequence reads CSVAKDRLGGTQYF.

As concerns this clone: The observed sequence ends 3 residues before the CDR3 terminus, with the missing tail filled in from the germline J gene. This chain connects TRBV2 to TRBJ2-7; 9 bases are shared with TRBD1. Germline V gives CDR1 SNHLY, CDR2 FYNNEI. With V trimmed by 5 bases and J by 0 bases, 2 bases remained unmatched. This CDR3 comprises 14 residues. CDR3 in amino acids: CASSPGQGSYEQYF. The sequenced CDR3 bases are TGTGCCAGCAGTCCGGGACAGGGCTCCTACGAG.

Comments on this clone: The read gets to within 3 residues of the CDR3 end, and the germline J gene fills in the rest. The chain has TRBV20-1 and TRBJ2-5, with TRBD2 identical over 10 bases. Germline V lookup: CDR1 DFQATT, CDR2 SNEGSKA (reference sequence). The CDR3 is 15 residues long. The trim removed 4 bases at V and 4 bases at J, leaving 9 bases unmatched. CDR3: CSATIAGGPPETQYF. The CDR3 bases that were read are TGCAGTGCTACAATAGCGGGAGGACCCCCAGAGACC.

With regard to this clone: Read sequence stops 3 residues before the CDR3 end, and the germline J gene provides the missing end. V is TRBV14 and J is TRBJ2-3, with D uncertain. Trimming took off 2 bases at V and 6 bases at J, with 18 bases between the two ends. There are 16 residues in the CDR3. Germline-derived CDR1 and CDR2 are SGHDN and FVKESK. The covered CDR3 bases are TGTGCCAGCAGCCAATTTCCGAGAATCAGGCCGGATACG. Encoded protein: CASSQFPRIRPDT. The entire CDR3 protein reads CASSQFPRIRPDTQYF.

In terms of frequency, this clone is medium-sized. The CDR3 extends 3 residues past the end of the read, so its final part is completed from the germline J gene. The chain is built from TRBV14 and TRBJ2-4; tentatively, D is TRBD1 (6 bases). In germline, CDR1 is SGHDN, CDR2 FVKESK. V gave up 1 base and J gave up 4 bases, with 14 bases separating them. The CDR3 has 16 amino acids. CDR3 protein: CASSQATGSVKNIQYF. CDR3 DNA (partial): TGTGCCAGCAGCCAAGCAACAGGGAGCGTTAAAAACATT.

A note on this clone: The CDR3 end is not reached by the read, which stops 3 residues before it; the germline J gene fills it in. The chain combines TRBV2 with TRBJ1-2; weak D call: TRBD1 (6 bases). Germline-derived CDR1 and CDR2 are SNHLY and FYNNEI. V lost 11 bases and J lost 2, with 15 bases in between. The CDR3 has 13 residues. The CDR3 sequence is CAGNPQGNYGYTF. The part of the CDR3 DNA that was read is TGTGCCGGCAATCCCCAGGGGAACTATGGC.

Comments on this clone: Read sequence stops 3 residues before the CDR3 end, and the germline J gene provides the missing end. This chain connects TRBV5-5 to TRBJ2-7, with TRBD1 identical over 7 bases. This CDR3 comprises 15 residues. Trimming removed 5 bases from V and 3 bases from J; junction bases left unmatched: 11. From germline, CDR1 is SGHKS and CDR2 YYEKEE (reference sequence). The CDR3 spells CASRSGQDPVYEQYF. CDR3 DNA, as far as it was read: TGTGCCAGCAGATCTGGACAGGACCCTGTCTACGAG.

In regard to this clone: The read finishes 3 residues shy of the CDR3 end, and the germline J gene is used to complete it. This chain uses TRBV28 with TRBJ2-1, with D possibly TRBD1 on 6 matching bases. The CDR3 runs to 16 residues. Trimming stripped 1 base from V and 7 bases from J, with 17 bases between. Germline assignment: CDR1 MDHEN and CDR2 SYDVKM. CDR3 bases read: TGTGCCAGCAGTTTATTCGCCAGGGGAAAGAGGAATGAG. Protein product: CASSLFARGKRNE. The whole CDR3 protein is CASSLFARGKRNEQFF.

Details on this clone: An end of the junction does not agree with germline; a read error may underlie this. Read coverage stops 3 residues before the CDR3 terminus; the germline J gene supplies the remainder. The same CDR3 also results from other DNA sequences found in this sample. V usage is TRBV19 and J usage is TRBJ1-3; D unclear. Germline V gives CDR1 LNHDA, CDR2 SQIVND (reference sequence). This CDR3 spans 14 amino acids. The sequenced part of the CDR3 DNA is TGTGCCAGCGTAGCAGCTAGGCTTGGAAACACT. Its translation: CASVAARLGNT. The full CDR3 protein reads CASVAARLGNTIYF.

Note on this clone: Read sequence stops 3 residues before the CDR3 end, and the germline J gene provides the missing end. This chain uses TRBV10-2 with TRBJ2-2, with 11 bases identical to TRBD1. The V gene end was trimmed by 11 bases and the J gene end by 3 bases; junction bases not matched to a gene: 11. CDR3 length equals 16 residues. The germline CDR1 and CDR2 sequences are WSHSY and SAAADI. This CDR3 is CASRTGGASYTGELFF. The DNA read from the CDR3 is TGCGCCTCCAGGACAGGGGGCGCTTCCTACACCGGGGAG.

The CDR3 protein is CASSEPTSSTDTYTF. Incomplete CDR3 DNA: TGTGCCAGCAGTGAACCTACATCTAGCACAGATACC. The rearrangement joins TRBV6-1 to TRBJ1-2; D remains unclear. The CDR3 extends 3 residues past the end of the read, so its final part is completed from the germline J gene. Per germline, CDR1 MNHNS and CDR2 SASEGT. This CDR3 is built from 15 residues.

Of note for this clone: The CDR3 end lies 3 residues beyond the end of the read and is filled in from the germline J gene. The chain couples TRBV5-1 to TRBJ2-2, with TRBD2 matching over 9 bases. The V gene end was trimmed by 7 bases and the J gene end by 7 bases; junction bases not matched to a gene: 11. Germline CDR1 SGHRS, CDR2 YFSETQ. The CDR3 covers 15 residues. The sequenced part of the CDR3 DNA is TGCGCCAGCCGGTCGGCGGGAGGGCCGATCGGGGAG. Its protein product is CASRSAGGPIGE. The CDR3 in full is CASRSAGGPIGELFF.

About this clone: With the read ending 3 residues before the CDR3 end, the germline J gene is used to fill in that end. This chain uses TRBV20-1 with TRBJ2-7; 7 bases agree with TRBD2. The CDR3 sequence is 14 residues long. The ends lost 3 bases at V and 3 bases at J; junction bases unmatched: 8. Germline V gene data show CDR1 as DFQATT and CDR2 as SNEGSKA (reference sequence). The CDR3: CSASGGSLFYEQYF. The sequenced part of the CDR3 DNA is TGCAGTGCTAGCGGCGGGAGCTTGTTCTACGAG.

Turning to this clone: The CDR3 is cut off 3 residues early in the read; its end comes from the germline J gene. This sequence joins TRBV19 and TRBJ1-2, with a weak D call TRBD1 (6 bases). CDR1 is LNHDA, CDR2 SQIVND, per germline (reference sequence). This CDR3 is built from 13 residues. CDR3 amino acids: CASAYQGIYDYTF. The CDR3 DNA, read in part, is TGTGCCAGCGCGTACCAGGGGATCTACGAC.

Points on this clone: The read finishes 3 residues shy of the CDR3 end, and the germline J gene is used to complete it. The V and J genes are TRBV12-5 and TRBJ2-1; D is ambiguous. The CDR3 covers 16 residues. V lost 0 bases, J lost 9 bases, and 18 bases lay in between. CDR1 is LGHNT, CDR2 FRNRAP, per germline. The CDR3 reads CASGLVSGRRYGEQFF. The sequenced CDR3 bases are TGTGCTAGTGGTTTGGTATCTGGGCGTAGATATGGTGAG.

Worth noting for this clone: The CDR3 end lies 3 residues beyond the end of the read and is filled in from the germline J gene. V is TRBV5-5 and J is TRBJ1-6; D might be TRBD1 (6 bases). Germline CDR1 is SGHKS and CDR2 is YYEKEE (reference sequence). V was clipped by 6 bases and J by 8 bases, with 12 bases between them. The CDR3 covers 13 residues. The covered CDR3 bases are TGTGCCAGCACCCAAAAGGGGGATTCACCC. It encodes CASTQKGDSP. The CDR3 as a whole reads CASTQKGDSPLHF.

Remarks on this clone: Coverage ceases 3 residues before the CDR3 finishes, and the germline J gene fills in the end. The V and J genes are TRBV18 and TRBJ1-2, with a possible D match to TRBD1 (5 bases). This CDR3 has 14 amino acids. Germline loops: CDR1 KGHSH, CDR2 LQKENI. The CDR3 bases that were read are TGTGCCAGCTCCCGGGACTCCCTTTCCTACGAC. It encodes CASSRDSLSYD. In full, the CDR3 reads CASSRDSLSYDYTF.

Remarks on this clone: The read ends 3 residues early relative to the CDR3; the germline J gene fills the gap. The genes are TRBV2 and TRBJ1-2; 9 nucleotides align to TRBD1. The V gene end was trimmed by 4 bases and the J gene end by 7 bases; junction bases not matched to a gene: 4. This CDR3 is 13 amino acids long. CDR1 and CDR2 from the germline V gene are SNHLY and FYNNEI. The CDR3 protein is CASSGTGGGGYTF. The sequenced CDR3 bases are TGTGCCAGCAGTGGAACAGGGGGCGGTGGC.